The T cell receptor (beta chain) under discussion was sequenced for a study of tissue T cells after allogeneic stem cell transplantation. Study-wide results and caveats: Shared clones across patients were few; motif clustering revealed tissue-specific shared signatures.

A remark on this clone: Its antigen is unidentified.

Enrolled prospectively were adult allogeneic hematopoietic cell transplant recipients whose graft-versus-host disease was steroid-refractory. Libraries were prepared by immunoSEQ multiplex PCR; TCRdb keeps only in-frame clonotypes and omits some of them. The sample includes some 4,500 clones, almost 70% of them seen just once. CDR1 and CDR2 from the germline V gene are SGHVS and FQNEAQ. V lost 1 base, J lost 4 bases, and 12 bases lay in between. The CDR3 sequence is 15 residues long. This sequence joins TRBV7-8 and TRBJ2-3, with D perhaps matching TRBD1 (6 bases). The TCR originated in a female patient aged 18 to 50 with steroid-refractory graft-versus-host disease after an allogeneic stem cell transplant. Part of the T cells may come from the graft donor. The specimen comprised duodenal tissue, sampled at autopsy. The CDR3: CASSLGAAGADTQYF. The CDR3, as DNA: TGTGCCAGCAGCTTAGGGGCGGCAGGGGCAGATACGCAGTATTTT.